This record covers a single TCR beta chain. What antigen it recognizes has not been identified. One base away there is no much larger clone; base qualities are not given. The sample comes from a study of blood T cells in healthy people across ages (dated by TCRdb to between 2014 and 2017). Study-level background: In model experiments, template switching captured about one uniquely barcoded TCR beta cDNA molecule for every two T cells. Donors of different ages were randomly distributed across sequencing lanes to avoid experimental bias. Four age groups were formed from the donors: young (average approximately 15 years), middle-aged (just under 40), aged (approximately 60) and long-lived (about 80). The study measured age-related changes in TCR beta repertoire diversity using deep sequencing normalized with unique cDNA molecular identifiers. Using the same blood draw, the study looked at two additional independent replicas of 1 million unique cDNA reads for two donors, one aged 18 to 30 and the other aged 80 or older.

The library was generated by 5' RACE. The sequencing machine was an Illumina HiSeq 2500. The second PCR ran for about 6 to 11 cycles and used a J-beta primer mix along with a sample-barcoded 5' primer. A template-switch 5' adaptor carrying 12 random nucleotides introduced a unique molecular identifier onto each TCR beta cDNA molecule. Each sample yielded at least 2.5 million CDR3-containing paired-end reads. First-strand cDNA was synthesized from all RNA with the Mint cDNA synthesis kit, primed by a TRBC-specific oligonucleotide. All cDNA was treated with uracil-DNA glycosylase and then went through a first 18-cycle PCR with the universal primers M1SS and BC2_uni_R. The authors' pipeline ran thus. For normalization, 1 million high-quality reads, each with a distinct molecular identifier, were randomly selected from each sample. Instead of being binned into consensus sequences, reads with shared molecular identifiers were discarded. MiTCR, with a Q25 quality threshold and the strictest error-elimination algorithm, was used for CDR3 identification, clonotype clustering and error correction. Lower-bound total TCR beta diversity was estimated with a nonparametric unseen species model using Euler transformation. Using fastp at Q25 and MiXCR, TCRdb reprocessed the public reads and kept productive beta chains. For every CDR3 protein sequence, its rows merge into one entry that carries the most common genes and DNA. These V and J calls derive from TCRdb rather than the authors' analysis. This sample holds 1.5 million to 2 million distinct CDR3 sequences; 30% to 35% were observed only once. The ten top clones hold roughly 12% of the sample.

Systemically healthy Caucasian individuals from Russia, some 38 in total and aged about 6 to 90 years, were included as donors. About 10 milliliters of peripheral blood were collected from each donor into EDTA-treated Vacutainer tubes. PBMCs were isolated by Ficoll-Paque density-gradient centrifugation, with at least 6 million obtained per sample. Trizol reagent was used to extract total RNA from the PBMCs, yielding at least 5.5 micrograms per sample. Naive CD45RAhigh/CD27high T cell percentages were measured by flow cytometry on a PBMC aliquot from every donor. From a lookup of the germline V gene, CDR1 and CDR2 are SGHRS and YFSETQ. From its cysteine to its phenylalanine, the CDR3 spans 15 amino acids. The DNA shown is the 45-base CDR3, in frame from base 1. Deletion took 4 bases off V and 2 bases off J, with a span of 15 bases between the germline ends. Overall study outcomes, separate from this receptor: A strong correlation was found between observed TCR beta diversity and the percentage of naive T cells measured by flow cytometry. As age increased, observed TCR beta diversity per million T cells dropped in a roughly linear way, and a significant reduction was already evident by age roughly 40. Since profiling was done on bulk unsorted PBMCs, naive and antigen-experienced compartments could not be conclusively compared. Estimates of total diversity from one million sequenced T cells were regarded as lower bounds and underestimates. Compared with the aged group, the long-lived group had more naive CD4+ T cells, fewer expanded clones and increased TCR diversity, a pattern suggesting age selection. The CMV infection status of donors was not known, potentially confounding age-related changes in expanded clonotypes.

This clonotype was sampled from a woman aged 25 to 45 in good health. Sequenced input: blood. Recombination linked TRBV5-1 to TRBJ2-5; there is no confident call for the D gene. The DNA sequence follows: TGCGCCAGCAGCCTCCGCCGGCCGGAACAAGAGACCCAGTACTTC. Its product reads: CASSLRRPEQETQYF.